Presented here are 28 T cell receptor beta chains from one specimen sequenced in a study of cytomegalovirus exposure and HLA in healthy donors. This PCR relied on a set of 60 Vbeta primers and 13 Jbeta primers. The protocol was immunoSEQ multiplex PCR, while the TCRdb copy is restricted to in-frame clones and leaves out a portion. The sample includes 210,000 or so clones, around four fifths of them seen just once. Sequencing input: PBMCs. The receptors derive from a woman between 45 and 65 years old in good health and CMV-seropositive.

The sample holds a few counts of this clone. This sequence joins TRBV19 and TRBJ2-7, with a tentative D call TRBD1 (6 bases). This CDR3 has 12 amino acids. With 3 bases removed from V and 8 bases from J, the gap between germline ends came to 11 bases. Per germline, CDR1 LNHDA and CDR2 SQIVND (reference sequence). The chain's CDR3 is CASSIEGQKQYF. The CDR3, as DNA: TGTGCCAGTAGTATTGAAGGACAGAAGCAGTACTTC.

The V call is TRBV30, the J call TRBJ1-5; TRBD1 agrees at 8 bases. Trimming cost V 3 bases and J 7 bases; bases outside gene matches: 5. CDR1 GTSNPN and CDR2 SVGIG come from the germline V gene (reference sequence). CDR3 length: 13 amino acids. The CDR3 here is CAWRDPGGQPQHF. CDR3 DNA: TGTGCCTGGAGAGACCCAGGGGGCCAGCCCCAGCATTTT.

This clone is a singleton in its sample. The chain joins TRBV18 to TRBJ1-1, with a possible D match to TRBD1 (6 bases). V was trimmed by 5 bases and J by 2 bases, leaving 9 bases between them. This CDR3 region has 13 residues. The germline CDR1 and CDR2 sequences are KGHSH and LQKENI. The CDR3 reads CASSSGQNTEAFF. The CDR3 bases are TGTGCCAGCTCATCGGGACAAAACACTGAAGCTTTCTTT.

The CDR3 DNA reads TGTGCCAGTAGTCCAGGACAGCGCTCCTATAATTCACCCCTCCACTTT. Translation: CASSPGQRSYNSPLHF. This chain uses TRBV19 with TRBJ1-6; a weak D match, TRBD1 (6 bases). This CDR3 has 16 amino acids. V lost 5 bases and J 0 bases, leaving 11 bases between the germline ends. From germline, CDR1 is LNHDA and CDR2 SQIVND (reference sequence).

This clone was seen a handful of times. CDR3 in amino acids: CASSFIRQAAKNIQYF. The CDR3 nucleotides read TGTGCCAGCAGCTTTATACGACAGGCCGCCAAAAACATTCAGTACTTC. V is TRBV7-8 and J is TRBJ2-4, with D maybe TRBD1 (6 bases). The CDR3 is 16 residues long. Trimming cost V 3 bases and J 1 base, with 13 bases left between them. Germline CDR1 is SGHVS and CDR2 is FQNEAQ.

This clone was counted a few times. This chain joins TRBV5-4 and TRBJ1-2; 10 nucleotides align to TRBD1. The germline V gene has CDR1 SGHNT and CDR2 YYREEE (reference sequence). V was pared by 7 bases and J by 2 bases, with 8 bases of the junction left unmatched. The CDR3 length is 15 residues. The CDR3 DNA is TGTGCCAGCGGGAGACAGGGGGCGAGGAACTATGGCTACACCTTC. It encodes CASGRQGARNYGYTF.

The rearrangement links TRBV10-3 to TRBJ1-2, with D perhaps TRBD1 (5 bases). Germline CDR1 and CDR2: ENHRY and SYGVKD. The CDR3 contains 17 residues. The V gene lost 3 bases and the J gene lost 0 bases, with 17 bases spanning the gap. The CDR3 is CAISDGAGQRSNYGYTF. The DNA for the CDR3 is TGTGCCATCAGTGACGGGGCGGGGCAGCGATCTAACTATGGCTACACCTTC.

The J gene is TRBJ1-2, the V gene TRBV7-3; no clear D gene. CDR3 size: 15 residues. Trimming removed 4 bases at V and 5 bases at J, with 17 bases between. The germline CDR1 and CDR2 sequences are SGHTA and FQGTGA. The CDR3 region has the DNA TGTGCCAGCAGCTCTGGGCGGGGATCTAGGTATGGCTACACCTTC. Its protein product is CASSSGRGSRYGYTF.

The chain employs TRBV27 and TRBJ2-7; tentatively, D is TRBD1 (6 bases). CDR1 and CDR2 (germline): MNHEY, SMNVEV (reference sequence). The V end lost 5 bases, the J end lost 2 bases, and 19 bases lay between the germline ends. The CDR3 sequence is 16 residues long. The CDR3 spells CASSASFGTQAYEQYF. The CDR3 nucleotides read TGTGCCAGCAGTGCGTCATTCGGGACACAGGCCTACGAGCAGTACTTC.

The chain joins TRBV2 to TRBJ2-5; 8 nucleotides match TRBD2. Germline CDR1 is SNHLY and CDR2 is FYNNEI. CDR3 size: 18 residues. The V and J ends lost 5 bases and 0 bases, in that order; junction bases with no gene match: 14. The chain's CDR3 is CASSSFVAGGPYQETQYF. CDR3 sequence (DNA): TGTGCCAGCAGTTCCTTTGTGGCGGGGGGCCCCTACCAAGAGACCCAGTACTTC.

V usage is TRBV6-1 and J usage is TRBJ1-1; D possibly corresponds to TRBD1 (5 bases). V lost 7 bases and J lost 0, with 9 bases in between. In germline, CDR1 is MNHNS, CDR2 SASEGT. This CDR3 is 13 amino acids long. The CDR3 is CASTLTVNTEAFF. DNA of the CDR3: TGTGCCAGCACCTTGACAGTGAACACTGAAGCTTTCTTT.

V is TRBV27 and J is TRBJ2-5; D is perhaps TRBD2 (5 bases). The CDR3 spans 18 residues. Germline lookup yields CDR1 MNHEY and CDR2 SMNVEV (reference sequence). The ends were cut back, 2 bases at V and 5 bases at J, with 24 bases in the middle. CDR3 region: CASSLRSLRGVRRETQYF. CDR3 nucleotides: TGTGCCAGCAGTTTAAGATCCCTTCGGGGTGTCCGACGGGAGACCCAGTACTTC.

The CDR3 loop reads CASSMGPQRLNTEAFF. CDR3 in DNA: TGTGCCAGTAGTATGGGCCCCCAGCGGTTGAACACTGAAGCTTTCTTT. V is TRBV19 and J is TRBJ1-1; D is uncertain. Germline V gene lookup returns CDR1 LNHDA and CDR2 SQIVND (reference sequence). Trimming shortened V by 3 bases and J by 0 bases, and 14 bases separated the two germline ends. The CDR3 extends over 16 amino acids. The full variable domain, rest sourced from reference TRBV19 and TRBJ1-1, is DGGITQSPKYLFRKEGQNVTLSCEQNLNHDAMYWYRQDPGQGLRLIYYSQIVNDFQKGDIAEGYSVSREKKESFPLTVTSAQKNPTAFYLCASSMGPQRLNTEAFFGQGTRLTVV.

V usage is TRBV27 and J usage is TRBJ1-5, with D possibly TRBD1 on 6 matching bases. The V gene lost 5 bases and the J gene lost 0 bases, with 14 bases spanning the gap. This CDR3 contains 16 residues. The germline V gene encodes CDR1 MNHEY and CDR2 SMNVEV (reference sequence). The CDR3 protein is CASSKSDRYSNQPQHF. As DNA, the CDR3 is TGTGCCAGCAGTAAGTCCGACAGGTATAGCAATCAGCCCCAGCATTTT.

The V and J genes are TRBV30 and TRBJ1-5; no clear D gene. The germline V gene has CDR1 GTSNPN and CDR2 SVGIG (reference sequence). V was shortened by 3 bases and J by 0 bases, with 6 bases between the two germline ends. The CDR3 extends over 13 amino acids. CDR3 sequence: CAWSRNSNQPQHF. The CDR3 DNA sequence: TGTGCCTGGAGCAGAAATAGCAATCAGCCCCAGCATTTT.

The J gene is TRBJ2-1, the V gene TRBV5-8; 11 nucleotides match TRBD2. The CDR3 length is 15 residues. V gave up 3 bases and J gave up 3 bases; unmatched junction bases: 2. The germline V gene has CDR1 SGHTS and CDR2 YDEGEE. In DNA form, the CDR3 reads TGTGCCAGCAGCTCCGGGACTAGCGGCTACAATGAGCAGTTCTTC. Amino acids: CASSSGTSGYNEQFF.

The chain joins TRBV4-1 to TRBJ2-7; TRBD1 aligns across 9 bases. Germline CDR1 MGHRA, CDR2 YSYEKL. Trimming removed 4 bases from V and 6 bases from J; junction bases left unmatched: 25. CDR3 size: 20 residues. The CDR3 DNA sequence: TGCGCCAGCAGCCGGACAGGGGTCACCCACACCGACCTTACAAGACGCGAGCAGTACTTC. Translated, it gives CASSRTGVTHTDLTRREQYF.

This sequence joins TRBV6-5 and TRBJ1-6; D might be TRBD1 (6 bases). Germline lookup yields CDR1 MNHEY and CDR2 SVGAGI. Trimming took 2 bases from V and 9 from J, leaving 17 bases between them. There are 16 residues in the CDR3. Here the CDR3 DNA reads TGTGCCAGCAGTTACGCGTACGTGACAGGAGGTTCACCCCTCCACTTT. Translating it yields CASSYAYVTGGSPLHF.

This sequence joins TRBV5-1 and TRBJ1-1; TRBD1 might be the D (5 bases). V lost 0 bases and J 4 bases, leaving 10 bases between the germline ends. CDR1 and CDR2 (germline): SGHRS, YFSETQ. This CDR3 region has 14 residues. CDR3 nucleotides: TGCGCCAGCAGCTTGGCCGACACAGGCACTGAAGCTTTCTTT. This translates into CASSLADTGTEAFF.

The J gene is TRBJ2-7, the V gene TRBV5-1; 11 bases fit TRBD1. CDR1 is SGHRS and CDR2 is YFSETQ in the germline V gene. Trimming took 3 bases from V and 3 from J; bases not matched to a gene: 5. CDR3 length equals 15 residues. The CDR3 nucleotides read TGCGCCAGCAGCTCAGGGACAGGGGGGAACTACGAGCAGTACTTC. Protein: CASSSGTGGNYEQYF.

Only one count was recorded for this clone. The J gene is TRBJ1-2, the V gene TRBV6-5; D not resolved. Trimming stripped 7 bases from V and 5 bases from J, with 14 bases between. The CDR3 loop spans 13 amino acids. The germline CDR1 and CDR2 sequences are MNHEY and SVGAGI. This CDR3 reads CASKNFADYGYTF. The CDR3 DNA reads TGTGCCAGCAAGAATTTCGCAGATTATGGCTACACCTTC.

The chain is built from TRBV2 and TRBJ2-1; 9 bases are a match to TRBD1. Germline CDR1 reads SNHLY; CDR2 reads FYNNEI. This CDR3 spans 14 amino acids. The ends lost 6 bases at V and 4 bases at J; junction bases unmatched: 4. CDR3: CASRPGQGYNEQFF. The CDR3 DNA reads TGTGCCAGCAGACCGGGACAGGGTTACAATGAGCAGTTCTTC.

As DNA, the CDR3 is TGCAGCGCTACTAGCGGGGGCACAGATACGCAGTATTTT. Translated, it gives CSATSGGTDTQYF. This sequence joins TRBV29-1 and TRBJ2-3, with 10 bases fitting TRBD2. V trimming: 7 bases; J trimming: 1 base; junction bases outside the gene matches: 2. This CDR3 spans 13 amino acids. CDR1 SQVTM and CDR2 ANQGSEA come from the germline V gene.

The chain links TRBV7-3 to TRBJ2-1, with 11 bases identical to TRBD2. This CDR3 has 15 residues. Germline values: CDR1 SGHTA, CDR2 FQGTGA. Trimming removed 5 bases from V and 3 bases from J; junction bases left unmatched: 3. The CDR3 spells CASSLTSGDYNEQFF. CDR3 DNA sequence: TGTGCCAGCAGCCTGACTAGCGGGGACTACAATGAGCAGTTCTTC.

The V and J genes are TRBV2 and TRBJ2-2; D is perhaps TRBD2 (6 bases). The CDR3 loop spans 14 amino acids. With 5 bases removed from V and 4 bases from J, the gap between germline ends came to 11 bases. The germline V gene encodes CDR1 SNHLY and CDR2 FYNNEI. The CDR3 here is CASSWDFLTGELFF. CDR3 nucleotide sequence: TGTGCCAGCAGTTGGGACTTCCTCACCGGGGAGCTGTTTTTT. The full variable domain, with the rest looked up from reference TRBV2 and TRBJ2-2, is EPEVTQTPSHQVTQMGQEVILRCVPISNHLYFYWYRQILGQKVEFLVSFYNNEISEKSEIFDDQFSVERPDGSNFTLKIRSTKLEDSAMYFCASSWDFLTGELFFGEGSRLTVL.

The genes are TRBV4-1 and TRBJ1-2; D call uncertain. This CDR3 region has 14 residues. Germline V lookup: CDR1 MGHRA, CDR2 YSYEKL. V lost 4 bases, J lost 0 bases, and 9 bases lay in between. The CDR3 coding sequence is TGCGCCAGCAGCCCGAGGGTCACTAACTATGGCTACACCTTC. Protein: CASSPRVTNYGYTF.

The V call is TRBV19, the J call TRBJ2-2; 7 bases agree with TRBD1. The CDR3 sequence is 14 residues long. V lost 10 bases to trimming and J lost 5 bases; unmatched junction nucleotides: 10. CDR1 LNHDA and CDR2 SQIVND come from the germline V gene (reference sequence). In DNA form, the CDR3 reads TGTGCCACCACTAAAACAGGGGATACCGGGGAGCTGTTTTTT. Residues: CATTKTGDTGELFF. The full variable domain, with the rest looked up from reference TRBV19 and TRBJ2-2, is DGGITQSPKYLFRKEGQNVTLSCEQNLNHDAMYWYRQDPGQGLRLIYYSQIVNDFQKGDIAEGYSVSREKKESFPLTVTSAQKNPTAFYLCATTKTGDTGELFFGEGSRLTVL.

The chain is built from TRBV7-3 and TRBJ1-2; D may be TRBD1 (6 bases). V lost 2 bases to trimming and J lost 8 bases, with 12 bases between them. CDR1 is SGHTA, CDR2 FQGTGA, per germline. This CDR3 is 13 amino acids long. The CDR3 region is CASSLSGEGGYTF. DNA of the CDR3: TGTGCCAGCAGCTTATCAGGGGAGGGGGGCTACACCTTC.